This TCR beta chain was captured by sequencing in a study of T cell responses to AZD1222 COVID-19 vaccine. TCRdb keeps only in-frame clones here, not all; method: immunoSEQ multiplex PCR. The table lists approximately 150,000 clones, roughly 90% of them singletons. The CDR3 runs to 15 residues. CDR1 and CDR2 (germline): MNHEY, SVGAGI. The V end was cut by 6 bases, the J end by 0 bases, with 9 bases between. The sequence was obtained from an adult who received the AZD1222 COVID-19 vaccine. V gene TRBV6-5 combines with J gene TRBJ1-6; no clear D gene. The starting material was peripheral blood, obtained 28 days after the second AZD1222 dose. In nucleotides, the CDR3 is TGTGCCAGCAGAGGAGGGAGCTCCTATAATTCACCCCTCCACTTT. Protein: CASRGGSSYNSPLHF.